The clone carrying this TCR beta chain was counted at least ten times. Each CDR3 protein gets one entry after TCRdb re-called the 5' RACE reads with MiXCR. In the table there are 40,000 to 50,000 distinct CDR3 sequences, 10% to 13% of which are singletons. As to time point: blood at routine non-recurrence follow-up after resection. This sample was included in a study of spatial heterogeneity in lung cancer. Study-wide background: Follow-up PBMC specimens underwent sequencing when available; their median timing was about 2 years after resection.

The CDR3 extends over 14 amino acids. Trimming took 5 bases from V and 4 from J; bases not matched to a gene: 7. CDR1 is SGHVS, CDR2 FNYEAQ, per germline. The chain joins TRBV7-6 to TRBJ2-5; 7 bases are shared with TRBD1. The source is a female donor with early-stage non-small cell lung cancer. Sample: PBMCs, taken at follow-up. CDR3 DNA: TGTGCCAGCAGCCTCGACCCAGGGGGAGAGACCCAGTACTTC. This translates into CASSLDPGGETQYF.